This T cell receptor beta chain was identified during a study of T cells after yellow fever vaccination. Study-wide results and limits: Though it reached lower strength, the secondary response hit its peak faster, day 5 versus 15.

This clonotype came up a few times. Its specificity is unknown. Each CDR3 protein gets one entry after TCRdb re-called the 5' RACE reads with MiXCR. The repertoire holds approximately 600,000 distinct CDR3 sequences, with roughly an eighth as singletons. The sequence was obtained from a man aged 25 to 40 who received the YFV17D yellow fever vaccine. The material sequenced was PBMCs, taken on the day of the yellow fever booster vaccination.

This chain's CDR3 is CASSQDMRNEQYF. For the CDR3, the DNA is TGCGCCAGCAGCCAAGATATGAGGAACGAGCAGTACTTC. The gene calls are TRBV4-3 and TRBJ2-7; D is unresolved. Germline V gene sequence: CDR1 LGHNA, CDR2 YSLEER. This CDR3 region has 13 residues. V was cut by 0 bases and J by 5 bases, with 8 bases left in between.